This T cell receptor beta chain was profiled in a study of identical twins. A universal primer site was created by template switching, with the cDNA bearing unique molecular identifiers. One entry per CDR3 protein results from TCRdb running MiXCR on the 5' RACE reads. Of about 790,000 distinct CDR3 sequences in the sample, 15% to 20% were seen once. The CDR3 is 14 amino acids. V lost 6 bases, J lost 7 bases, and 21 bases lay in between. The V gene's germline CDR1 is SQVTM and CDR2 ANQGSEA. With regard to this clonotype: Antigen: not known.

Regarding the study as a whole: Cross-sectional statistical analysis, not tracking of the same donors, underpinned the conclusions. Models underpredicted monozygotic twin sharing of out-of-frame TCR alpha.

The sample was also linked to a second study, of T cells expressing NK-cell markers. That publication notes: Sorting in several experiments was restricted by an anti-gamma-delta TCR antibody to alpha-beta TCR T cells.

This chain joins TRBV29-1 and TRBJ1-1; D remains ambiguous. This TCR came from a woman aged 18 to 35 in good health. The sequencing input was PBMCs. The CDR3 loop reads CSVEPYRGRHEAFF. For the CDR3, the DNA is TGCAGCGTGGAACCCTACAGAGGCCGCCATGAAGCTTTCTTT.